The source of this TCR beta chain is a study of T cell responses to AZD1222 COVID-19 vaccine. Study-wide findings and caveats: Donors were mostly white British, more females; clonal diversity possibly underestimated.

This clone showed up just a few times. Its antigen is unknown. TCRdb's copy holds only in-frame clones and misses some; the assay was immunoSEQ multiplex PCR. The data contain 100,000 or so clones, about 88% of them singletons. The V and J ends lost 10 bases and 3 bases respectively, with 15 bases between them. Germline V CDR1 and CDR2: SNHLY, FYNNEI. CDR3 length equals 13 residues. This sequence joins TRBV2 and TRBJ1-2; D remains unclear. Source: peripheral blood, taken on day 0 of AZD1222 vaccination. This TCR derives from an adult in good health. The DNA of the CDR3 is TGTGCCATTCGACGCATTCGGGACTATGGCTACACCTTC. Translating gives CAIRRIRDYGYTF.